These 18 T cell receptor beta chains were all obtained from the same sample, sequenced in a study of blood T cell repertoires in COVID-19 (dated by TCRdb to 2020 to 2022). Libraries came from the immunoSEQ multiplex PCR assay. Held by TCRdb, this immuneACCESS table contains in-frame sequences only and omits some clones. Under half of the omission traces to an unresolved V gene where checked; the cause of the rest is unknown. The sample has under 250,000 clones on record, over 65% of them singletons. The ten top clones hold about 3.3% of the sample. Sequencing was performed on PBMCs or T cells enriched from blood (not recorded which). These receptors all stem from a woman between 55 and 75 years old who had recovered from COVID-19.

The CDR3 loop reads CASSSTSQGEQFF. The CDR3 region has the DNA TGCGCCAGCAGTTCGACTAGCCAGGGTGAGCAGTTCTTC. This chain links TRBV10-1 with TRBJ2-1; 7 bases are shared with TRBD2. The CDR3 extends over 13 amino acids. V was pared by 5 bases and J by 9 bases, with 7 bases of the junction left unmatched. Germline V lookup: CDR1 WNHNN, CDR2 SYGVQD (reference sequence).

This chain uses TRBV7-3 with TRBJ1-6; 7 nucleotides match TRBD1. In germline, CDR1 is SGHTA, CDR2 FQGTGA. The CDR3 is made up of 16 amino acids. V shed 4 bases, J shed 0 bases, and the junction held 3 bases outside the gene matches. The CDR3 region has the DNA TGTGCCAGCAGCTCAGGGGGTAGCTCCTATAATTCACCCCTCCACTTT. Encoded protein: CASSSGGSSYNSPLHF.

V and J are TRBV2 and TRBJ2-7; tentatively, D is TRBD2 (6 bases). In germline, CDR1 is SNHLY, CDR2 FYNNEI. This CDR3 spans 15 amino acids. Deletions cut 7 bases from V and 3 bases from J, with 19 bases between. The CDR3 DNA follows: TGTGCCAGCAAGTTATGGGATGCGGGAAGCTACGAGCAGTACTTC. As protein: CASKLWDAGSYEQYF.

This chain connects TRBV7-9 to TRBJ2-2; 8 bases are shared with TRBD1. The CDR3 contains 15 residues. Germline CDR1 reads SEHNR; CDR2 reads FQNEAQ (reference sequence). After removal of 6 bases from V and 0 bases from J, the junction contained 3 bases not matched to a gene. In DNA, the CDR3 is TGTGCCAGCAGGCCGGGACAGGCGAACACCGGGGAGCTGTTTTTT. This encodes CASRPGQANTGELFF.

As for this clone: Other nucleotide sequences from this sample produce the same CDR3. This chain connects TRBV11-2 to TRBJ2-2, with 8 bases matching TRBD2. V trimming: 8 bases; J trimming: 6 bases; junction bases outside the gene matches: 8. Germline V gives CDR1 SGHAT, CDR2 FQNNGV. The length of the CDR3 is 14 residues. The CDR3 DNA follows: TGTGCCAGCCGGGGGGGGACAATACCCGGGGAGCTGTTTTTT. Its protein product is CASRGGTIPGELFF.

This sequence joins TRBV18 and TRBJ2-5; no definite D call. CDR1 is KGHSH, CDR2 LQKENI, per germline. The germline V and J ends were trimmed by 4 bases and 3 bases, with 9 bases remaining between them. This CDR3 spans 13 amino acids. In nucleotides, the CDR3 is TGTGCCAGCTCACGGAGTCTCGAAGAGACCCAGTACTTC. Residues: CASSRSLEETQYF.

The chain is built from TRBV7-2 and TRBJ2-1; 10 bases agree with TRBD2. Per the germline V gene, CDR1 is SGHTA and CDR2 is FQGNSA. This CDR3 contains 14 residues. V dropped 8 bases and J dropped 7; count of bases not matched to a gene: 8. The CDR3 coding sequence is TGTGCCAGCGATAGCGGGGGGCTCTTGAATGAGCAGTTCTTC. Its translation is CASDSGGLLNEQFF.

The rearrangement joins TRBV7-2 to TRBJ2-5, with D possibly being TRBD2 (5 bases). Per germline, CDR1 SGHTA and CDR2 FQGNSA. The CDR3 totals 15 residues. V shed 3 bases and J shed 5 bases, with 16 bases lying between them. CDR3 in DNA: TGTGCCAGCAGCTTCGCGGCTAGCAGATGGGAGACCCAGTACTTC. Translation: CASSFAASRWETQYF.

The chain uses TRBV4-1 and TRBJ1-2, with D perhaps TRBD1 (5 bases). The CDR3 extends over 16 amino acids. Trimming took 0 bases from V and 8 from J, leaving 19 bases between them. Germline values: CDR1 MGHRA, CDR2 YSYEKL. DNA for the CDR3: TGCGCCAGCAGCCAAGAGGAAAACAGGCGAGAGGTGGGCTACACCTTC. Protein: CASSQEENRREVGYTF.

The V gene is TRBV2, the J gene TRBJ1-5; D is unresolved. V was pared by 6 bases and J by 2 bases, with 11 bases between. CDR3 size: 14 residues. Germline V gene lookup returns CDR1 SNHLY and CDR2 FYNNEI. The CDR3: CASREGNGNQPQHF. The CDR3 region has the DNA TGTGCCAGCAGGGAGGGTAATGGCAATCAGCCCCAGCATTTT.

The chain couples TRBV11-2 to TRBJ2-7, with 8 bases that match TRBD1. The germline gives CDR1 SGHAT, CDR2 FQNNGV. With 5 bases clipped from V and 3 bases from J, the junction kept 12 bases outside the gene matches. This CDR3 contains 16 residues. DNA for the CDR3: TGTGCCAGCAGCCTACGAGGGACAGGCCGGGACTACGAGCAGTACTTC. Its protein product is CASSLRGTGRDYEQYF.

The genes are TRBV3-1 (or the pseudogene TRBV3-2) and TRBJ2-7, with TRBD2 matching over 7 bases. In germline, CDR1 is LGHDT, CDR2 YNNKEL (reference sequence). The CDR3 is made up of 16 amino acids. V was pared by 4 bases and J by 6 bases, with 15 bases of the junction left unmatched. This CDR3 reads CASSRITGGTTTEQYF. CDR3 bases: TGTGCCAGCAGCCGAATAACCGGCGGGACTACCACCGAGCAGTACTTC.

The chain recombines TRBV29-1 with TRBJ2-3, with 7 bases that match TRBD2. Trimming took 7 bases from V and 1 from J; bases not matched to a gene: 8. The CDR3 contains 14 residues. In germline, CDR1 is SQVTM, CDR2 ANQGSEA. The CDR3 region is CSALAGSRTDTQYF. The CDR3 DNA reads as TGCAGCGCCTTAGCGGGCTCCCGCACAGATACGCAGTATTTT.

Here the CDR3 DNA reads TGTGCCAGCAGCTTATTGGGCAGCAATCAGCCCCAGCATTTT. Translating gives CASSLLGSNQPQHF. V and J are TRBV7-8 and TRBJ1-5; D not certain. The CDR3 sequence is 14 residues long. The ends were cut back, 2 bases at V and 1 base at J, with 6 bases in the middle. The germline gives CDR1 SGHVS, CDR2 FQNEAQ.

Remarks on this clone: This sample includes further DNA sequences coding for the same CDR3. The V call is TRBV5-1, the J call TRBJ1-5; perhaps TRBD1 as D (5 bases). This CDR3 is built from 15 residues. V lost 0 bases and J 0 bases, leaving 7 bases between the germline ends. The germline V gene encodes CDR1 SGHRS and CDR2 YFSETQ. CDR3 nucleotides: TGCGCCAGCAGCTTGGGGGGCCTTAGCAATCAGCCCCAGCATTTT. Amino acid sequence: CASSLGGLSNQPQHF.

This CDR3 is CSASSSRNQPQHF. The CDR3 DNA is TGCAGTGCTAGTTCTTCCAGGAATCAGCCCCAGCATTTT. V is TRBV20-1 and J is TRBJ1-5; D is unclear. The V end lost 3 bases, the J end lost 4 bases, and 10 bases lay between the germline ends. CDR3 length: 13 amino acids. The germline gives CDR1 DFQATT, CDR2 SNEGSKA (reference sequence).

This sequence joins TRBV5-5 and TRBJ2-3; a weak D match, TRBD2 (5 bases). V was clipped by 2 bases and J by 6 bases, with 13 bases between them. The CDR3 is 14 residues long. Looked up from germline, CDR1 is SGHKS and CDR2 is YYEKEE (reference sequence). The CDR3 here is CASSFGQAGDTQYF. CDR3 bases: TGTGCCAGCAGCTTCGGCCAGGCGGGCGATACGCAGTATTTT.

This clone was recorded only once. The chain's CDR3 is CASSFGTGGLYEQYF. DNA for the CDR3: TGTGCCAGCAGCTTCGGGACAGGGGGCCTCTACGAGCAGTACTTC. The chain has TRBV7-9 and TRBJ2-7; 12 positions agree with TRBD1. Per the germline V gene, CDR1 is SEHNR and CDR2 is FQNEAQ (reference sequence). The CDR3 runs to 15 residues. J was trimmed by 3 bases and V by 3 bases; bases with no gene match: 3.